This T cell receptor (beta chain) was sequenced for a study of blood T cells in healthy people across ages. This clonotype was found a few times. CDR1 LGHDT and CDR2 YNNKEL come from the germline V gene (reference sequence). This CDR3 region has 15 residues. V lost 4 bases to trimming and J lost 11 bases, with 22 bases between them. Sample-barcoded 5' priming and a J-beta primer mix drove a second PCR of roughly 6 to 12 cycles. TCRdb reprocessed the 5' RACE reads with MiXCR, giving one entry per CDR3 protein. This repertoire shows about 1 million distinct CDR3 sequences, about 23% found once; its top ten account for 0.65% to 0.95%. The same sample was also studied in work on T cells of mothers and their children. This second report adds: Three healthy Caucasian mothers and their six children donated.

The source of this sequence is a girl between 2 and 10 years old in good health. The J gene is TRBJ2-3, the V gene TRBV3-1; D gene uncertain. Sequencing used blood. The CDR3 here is CASSPRAPRIRKQYF. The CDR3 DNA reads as TGTGCCAGCAGCCCCCGGGCCCCAAGGATACGCAAGCAGTATTTT.